Listed here are 20 T cell receptor beta chains from one sample, sequenced in a study of CD8+ T cells in alopecia areata. Specified treatment: oral pan-JAK inhibitor, 5-10 mg twice daily. RNA was isolated and reverse transcribed to cDNA, the sequencing template. Produced via immunoSEQ multiplex PCR; TCRdb's table is partial and in-frame only. The sample shows 90,000 or so clones, around 44% of them seen only once. The specimen was CD8+ T cells sorted from blood, collected at week 24, from a patient treated with tofacitinib. All receptors derive from a human donor with alopecia areata.

This sequence joins TRBV7-9 and TRBJ2-2; the D is unclear. With 0 bases removed from V and 1 base from J, the gap between germline ends came to 3 bases. The germline V gene encodes CDR1 SEHNR and CDR2 FQNEAQ (reference sequence). This CDR3 has 14 residues. In DNA form, the CDR3 reads TGTGCCAGCAGCTTAGCACAGAACACCGGGGAGCTGTTTTTT. This sequence encodes CASSLAQNTGELFF.

The chain employs TRBV25-1 and TRBJ2-7; D may correspond to TRBD1 or TRBD2 (6 bases each). The V gene lost 5 bases and the J gene lost 3 bases, with 11 bases spanning the gap. This CDR3 contains 13 residues. From germline, CDR1 is MGHDK and CDR2 SYGVNS. CDR3 loop: CASSWGAGYEQYF. CDR3 nucleotide sequence: TGTGCCAGCAGTTGGGGGGCGGGCTACGAGCAGTACTTC.

This clone showed up just a few times. CDR3 protein: CSVEEGLGVYNEQFF. CDR3 in DNA: TGCAGCGTTGAAGAGGGACTAGGGGTCTACAATGAGCAGTTCTTC. The chain combines TRBV29-1 with TRBJ2-1, with 8 bases identical to TRBD2. The junction had 4 bases not matched to a gene; V was cut back by 0 bases and J by 3 bases. Per germline, CDR1 SQVTM and CDR2 ANQGSEA. The length of the CDR3 is 15 residues.

This rearrangement joins TRBV5-1 to TRBJ2-1; the D call may be TRBD1 or TRBD2 (6 bases each). The length of the CDR3 is 15 residues. The germline V gene encodes CDR1 SGHRS and CDR2 YFSETQ. V was cut by 4 bases and J by 8 bases, with 19 bases left in between. CDR3 sequence reads: CASSTPGAPLDEQFF. CDR3 nucleotide sequence: TGCGCCAGCAGCACCCCGGGGGCGCCCTTAGATGAGCAGTTCTTC.

V is TRBV27 and J is TRBJ1-2; D not certain. CDR1 and CDR2 (germline): MNHEY, SMNVEV (reference sequence). CDR3 length: 13 amino acids. V was cut by 3 bases and J by 5 bases, with 10 bases left in between. The CDR3 DNA reads as TGTGCCAGCAGTTTCCGCAGTGGGTATGGCTACACCTTC. Translated: CASSFRSGYGYTF.

V and J are TRBV25-1 and TRBJ1-2; TRBD1 is a possible D gene (6 bases). The CDR3 runs 13 residues. Trimming removed 7 bases from V and 2 bases from J, with 11 bases in between. CDR1 is MGHDK, CDR2 SYGVNS, per germline. The DNA of the CDR3 is TGTGCCAGCACCAGAACAGGGAACTATGGCTACACCTTC. Translation: CASTRTGNYGYTF.

CDR3 region: CASSGPRTGPNTGELFF. CDR3 coding DNA: TGTGCCAGCAGCGGACCAAGGACAGGGCCGAACACCGGGGAGCTGTTTTTT. The rearrangement uses TRBV9 and TRBJ2-2, with 8 bases matching TRBD1. CDR3 length equals 17 residues. After removal of 3 bases from V and 0 bases from J, the junction contained 7 bases not matched to a gene. Germline CDR1 SGDLS, CDR2 YYNGEE.

The gene calls are TRBV4-2 and TRBJ2-5; TRBD1 is a possible D gene (7 bases). Germline V gene lookup returns CDR1 LGHNA and CDR2 YNFKEQ. CDR3 length: 17 residues. V lost 0 bases and J 9 bases, leaving 23 bases between the germline ends. CDR3 region: CASSQDTPDRPRGAQYF. Here the CDR3 DNA reads TGTGCCAGCAGCCAAGATACTCCGGACAGGCCACGCGGGGCCCAGTACTTC.

The V call is TRBV10-3, the J call TRBJ2-2, with 8 positions matching TRBD1. This CDR3 is 15 amino acids long. V trimming: 2 bases; J trimming: 6 bases; junction bases outside the gene matches: 5. Germline V gene sequence: CDR1 ENHRY, CDR2 SYGVKD. Here the CDR3 DNA reads TGTGCCATCAGTGAGGGACAGGGAGAGGCCGGGGAGCTGTTTTTT. Its translation: CAISEGQGEAGELFF.

This clone came up a few times. The gene calls are TRBV27 and TRBJ1-5; D is possibly TRBD1 (5 bases). The V end was cut by 3 bases, the J end by 3 bases, with 6 bases between. The CDR3 has 13 amino acids. Germline V gene data show CDR1 as MNHEY and CDR2 as SMNVEV (reference sequence). CDR3 DNA: TGTGCCAGCAGTTTGGGACCCAATCAGCCCCAGCATTTT. This codes for CASSLGPNQPQHF.

With respect to this clone: Mismatch with germline at one junction end may stem from a read error. This sequence joins TRBV4-2 and TRBJ1-2; TRBD1 matches at 7 bases. Per germline, CDR1 LGHNA and CDR2 YNFKEQ. The length of the CDR3 is 17 residues. This CDR3 is CVSSRGVSRQGTYGYTF. The CDR3, as DNA: TGTGTCAGCAGCCGGGGTGTAAGTAGACAGGGTACCTATGGCTACACCTTC.

This clone was seen only a few times. The rearrangement joins TRBV29-1 to TRBJ2-3; 10 bases line up with TRBD2. Germline CDR1 reads SQVTM; CDR2 reads ANQGSEA. Trimming at V came to 1 base and at J to 2 bases, leaving 3 bases not matched to a gene. The CDR3 length is 15 residues. CDR3 sequence: CSVEGLAGLTDTQYF. DNA for the CDR3: TGCAGCGTTGAAGGACTAGCGGGCCTCACAGATACGCAGTATTTT.

This chain joins TRBV7-3 and TRBJ2-3, with a weak D call TRBD2 (6 bases). Germline V gives CDR1 SGHTA, CDR2 FQGTGA. V gave up 1 base and J gave up 1 base, with 12 bases separating them. This CDR3 region has 16 residues. The CDR3 region has the DNA TGTGCCAGCAGCTTAAGGGCTAGCGCGGGCACAGATACGCAGTATTTT. Its protein is CASSLRASAGTDTQYF.

The genes are TRBV11-2 and TRBJ2-2; 9 positions agree with TRBD1. This CDR3 contains 17 residues. Germline V lookup: CDR1 SGHAT, CDR2 FQNNGV. The V and J ends lost 0 bases and 4 bases, in that order; junction bases with no gene match: 6. The CDR3 nucleotides are TGTGCCAGCAGCTTAGAAGGGACAGGGTTGAGCACCGGGGAGCTGTTTTTT. Amino acids: CASSLEGTGLSTGELFF.

This clone was seen a handful of times. The chain employs TRBV28 and TRBJ2-3, with 13 bases lining up with TRBD2. Germline V gene lookup returns CDR1 MDHEN and CDR2 SYDVKM. Unmatched junction bases numbered 8, after V lost 5 bases and J lost 6 bases. CDR3 length: 16 amino acids. The CDR3 DNA reads TGTGCCAGCAGTCCGGGACTAGCGGGATCCCGCGATACGCAGTATTTT. Amino acid sequence: CASSPGLAGSRDTQYF.

For this clone: Other DNA variants within this sample encode the same CDR3. The chain uses TRBV6-5 and TRBJ2-7; D unclear. Trimming pared 2 bases from V and 5 bases from J, leaving 4 bases between. Germline V gene lookup returns CDR1 MNHEY and CDR2 SVGAGI. The CDR3 has 11 residues. CDR3 nucleotide sequence: TGTGCCAGCAGTTACGGTGACGAGCAGTACTTC. Its translation: CASSYGDEQYF.

With regard to this clone: This likely stems from a read error, as it lies one base from a far larger clone. The CDR3 sequence: CASSRGGSNQPQHF. The CDR3 DNA sequence: TGTGCCAGCAGCCGGGGGGGCAGCAATCAGCCCCAGCATTTT. V is TRBV14 and J is TRBJ1-5; weak D call: TRBD1 (6 bases). Germline V CDR1 and CDR2: SGHDN, FVKESK. The CDR3 spans 14 residues. V shed 4 bases and J shed 1 base, with 8 bases lying between them. The full variable domain, its missing parts supplied by reference TRBV14 and TRBJ1-5, is EAGVTQFPSHSVIEKGQTVTLRCDPISGHDNLYWYRRVMGKEIKFLLHFVKESKQDESGMPNNRFLAERTGGTYSTLKVQPAELEDSGVYFCASSRGGSNQPQHFGDGTRLSIL.

This clone appeared a few times. The rearrangement joins TRBV27 to TRBJ2-1, with D possibly matching TRBD1 (6 bases). CDR3 size: 13 residues. V was clipped by 2 bases and J by 4 bases, with 6 bases between them. The V gene's germline CDR1 is MNHEY and CDR2 SMNVEV (reference sequence). DNA for the CDR3: TGTGCCAGCAGTTTAGACAGGTACAATGAGCAGTTCTTC. Residues: CASSLDRYNEQFF.

The rearrangement joins TRBV7-9 to TRBJ2-7; 9 positions agree with TRBD1. The V gene end was trimmed by 5 bases and the J gene end by 5 bases; junction bases not matched to a gene: 4. The CDR3 has 13 amino acids. The germline CDR1 and CDR2 sequences are SEHNR and FQNEAQ (reference sequence). CDR3 protein: CASSTGTGHEQYF. The CDR3 bases are TGTGCCAGCAGCACCGGGACAGGGCACGAGCAGTACTTC.

The V gene is TRBV15, the J gene TRBJ2-7; 11 bases are a match to TRBD2. This CDR3 contains 15 residues. CDR1 and CDR2 (germline): LNHNV, YYDKDF (reference sequence). Losses at the gene ends were 3 bases for V and 5 bases for J; bases not matched to a gene: 6. The CDR3 here is CATSRVTSGVNEQYF. The CDR3 DNA follows: TGTGCCACCAGCAGGGTGACTAGCGGGGTAAACGAGCAGTACTTC.